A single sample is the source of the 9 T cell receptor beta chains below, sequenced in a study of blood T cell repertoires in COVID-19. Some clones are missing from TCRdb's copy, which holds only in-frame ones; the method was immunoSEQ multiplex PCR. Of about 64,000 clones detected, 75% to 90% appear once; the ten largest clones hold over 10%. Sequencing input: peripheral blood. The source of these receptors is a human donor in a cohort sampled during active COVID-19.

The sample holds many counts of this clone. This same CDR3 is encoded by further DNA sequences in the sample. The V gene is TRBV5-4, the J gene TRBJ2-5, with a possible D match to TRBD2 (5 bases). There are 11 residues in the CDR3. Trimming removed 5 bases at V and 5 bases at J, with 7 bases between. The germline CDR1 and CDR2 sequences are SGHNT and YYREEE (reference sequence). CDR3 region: CASSRGETQYF. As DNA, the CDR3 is TGTGCCAGCAGTCGAGGGGAGACCCAGTACTTC.

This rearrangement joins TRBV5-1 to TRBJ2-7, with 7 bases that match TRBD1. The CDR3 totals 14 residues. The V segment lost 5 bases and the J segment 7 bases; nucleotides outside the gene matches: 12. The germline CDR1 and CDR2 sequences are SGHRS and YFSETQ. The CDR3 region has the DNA TGCGCCAGCAGACCGACAGGGCAGGTGGGGGAGCAGTACTTC. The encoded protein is CASRPTGQVGEQYF.

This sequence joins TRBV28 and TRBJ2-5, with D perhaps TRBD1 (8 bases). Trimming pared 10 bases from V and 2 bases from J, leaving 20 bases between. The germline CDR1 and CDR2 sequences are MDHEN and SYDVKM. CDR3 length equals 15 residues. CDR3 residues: CAIKRQGRGQETQYF. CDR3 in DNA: TGTGCCATAAAAAGACAGGGGAGGGGGCAAGAGACCCAGTACTTC.

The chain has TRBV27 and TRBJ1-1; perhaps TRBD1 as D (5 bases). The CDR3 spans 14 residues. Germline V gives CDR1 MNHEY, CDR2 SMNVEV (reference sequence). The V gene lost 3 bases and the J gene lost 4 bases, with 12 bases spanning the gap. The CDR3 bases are TGTGCCAGCAGTTTCGCTATCGGGGGCACTGAAGCTTTCTTT. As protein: CASSFAIGGTEAFF.

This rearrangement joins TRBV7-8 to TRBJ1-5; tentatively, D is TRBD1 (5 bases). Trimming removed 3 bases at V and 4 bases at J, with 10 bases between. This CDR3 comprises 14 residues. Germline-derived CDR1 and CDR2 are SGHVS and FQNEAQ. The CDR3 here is CASSLLGGNQPQHF. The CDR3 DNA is TGTGCCAGCAGCTTGTTGGGGGGAAATCAGCCCCAGCATTTT.

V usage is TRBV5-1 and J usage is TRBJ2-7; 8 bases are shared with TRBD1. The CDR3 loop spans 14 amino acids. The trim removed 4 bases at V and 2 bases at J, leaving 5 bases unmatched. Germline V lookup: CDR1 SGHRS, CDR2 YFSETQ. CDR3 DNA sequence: TGCGCCAGCAGCAAGACAGGGGATCCCTACGAGCAGTACTTC. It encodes CASSKTGDPYEQYF.

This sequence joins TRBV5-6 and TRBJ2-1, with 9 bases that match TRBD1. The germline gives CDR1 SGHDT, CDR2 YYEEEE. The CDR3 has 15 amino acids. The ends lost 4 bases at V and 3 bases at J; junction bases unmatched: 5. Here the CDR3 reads CASSLRTGVYNEQFF. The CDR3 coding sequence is TGTGCCAGCAGCCTCAGGACAGGGGTCTACAATGAGCAGTTCTTC.

For the CDR3, the DNA is TGTGCCAGCTCACCACCGAGCAGGGAAGAGACCCAGTACTTC. Its protein product is CASSPPSREETQYF. The gene calls are TRBV18 and TRBJ2-5; a weak D match, TRBD1 (5 bases). V was trimmed by 0 bases and J by 3 bases, leaving 8 bases between them. The length of the CDR3 is 14 residues. The germline CDR1 and CDR2 sequences are KGHSH and LQKENI.

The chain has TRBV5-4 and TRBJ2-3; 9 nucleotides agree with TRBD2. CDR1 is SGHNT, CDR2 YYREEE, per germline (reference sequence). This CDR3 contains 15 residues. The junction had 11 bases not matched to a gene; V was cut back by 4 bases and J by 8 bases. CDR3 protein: CASSTLGAGGSTQYF. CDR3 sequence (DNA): TGTGCCAGCAGCACCTTGGGAGCGGGGGGATCTACGCAGTATTTT. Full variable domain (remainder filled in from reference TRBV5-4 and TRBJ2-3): ETGVTQSPTHLIKTRGQQVTLRCSSQSGHNTVSWYQQALGQGPQFIFQYYREEENGRGNFPPRFSGLQFPNYSSELNVNALELDDSALYLCASSTLGAGGSTQYFGPGTRLTVL.